The TCR beta chain described here comes from a study of blood T cell repertoires in COVID-19. Study-wide background: Donors in the United States, Italy and Spain gave samples during acute or convalescent COVID-19.

This clone was seen more than once but under ten times. Only in-frame clones appear in the TCRdb table, and some are missing; sequencing was by immunoSEQ multiplex PCR. The table includes 650,000 to 800,000 clones, around 90% detected once. The V segment lost 7 bases and the J segment 7 bases; nucleotides outside the gene matches: 4. This CDR3 comprises 12 residues. This TCR came from a woman aged 18-35 years with acute or convalescent COVID-19. The specimen was peripheral blood. J is TRBJ2-1 and V is TRBV12-3 or TRBV12-4; 7 positions agree with TRBD2. CDR3 amino acids: CASTVGGNEQFF. As DNA, the CDR3 is TGTGCCAGCACTGTGGGGGGGAATGAGCAGTTCTTC.